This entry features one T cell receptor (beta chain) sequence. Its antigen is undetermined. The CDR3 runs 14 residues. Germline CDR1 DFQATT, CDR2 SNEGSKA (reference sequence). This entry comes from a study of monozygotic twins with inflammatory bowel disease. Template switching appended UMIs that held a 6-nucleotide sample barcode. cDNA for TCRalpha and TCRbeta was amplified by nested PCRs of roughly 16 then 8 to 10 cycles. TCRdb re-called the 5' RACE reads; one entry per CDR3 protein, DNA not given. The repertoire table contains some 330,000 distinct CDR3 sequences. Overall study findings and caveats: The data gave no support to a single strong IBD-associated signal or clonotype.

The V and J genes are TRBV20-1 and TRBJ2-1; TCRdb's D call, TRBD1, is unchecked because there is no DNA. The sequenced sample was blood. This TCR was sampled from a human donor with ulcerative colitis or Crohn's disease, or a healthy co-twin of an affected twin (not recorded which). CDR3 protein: CSAKFTGRSFEQFF.